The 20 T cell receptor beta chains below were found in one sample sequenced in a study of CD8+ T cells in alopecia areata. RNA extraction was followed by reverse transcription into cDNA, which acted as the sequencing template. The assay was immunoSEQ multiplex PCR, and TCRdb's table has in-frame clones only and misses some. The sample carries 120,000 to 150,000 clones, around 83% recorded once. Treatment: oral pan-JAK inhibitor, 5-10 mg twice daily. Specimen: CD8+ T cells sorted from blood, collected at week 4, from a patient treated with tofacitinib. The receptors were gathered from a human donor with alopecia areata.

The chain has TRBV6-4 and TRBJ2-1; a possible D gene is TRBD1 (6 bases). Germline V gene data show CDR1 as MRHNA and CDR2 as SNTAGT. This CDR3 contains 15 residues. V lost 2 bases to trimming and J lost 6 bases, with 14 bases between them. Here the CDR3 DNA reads TGTGCCAGCAGTGACAGAGGGGGTTTAGGCAATGAGCAGTTCTTC. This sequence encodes CASSDRGGLGNEQFF.

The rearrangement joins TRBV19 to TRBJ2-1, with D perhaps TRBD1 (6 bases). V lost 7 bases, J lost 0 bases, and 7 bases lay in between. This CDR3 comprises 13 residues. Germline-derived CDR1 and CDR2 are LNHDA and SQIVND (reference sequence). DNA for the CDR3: TGTGCCAGTACGGACAGCTCCTACAATGAGCAGTTCTTC. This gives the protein CASTDSSYNEQFF.

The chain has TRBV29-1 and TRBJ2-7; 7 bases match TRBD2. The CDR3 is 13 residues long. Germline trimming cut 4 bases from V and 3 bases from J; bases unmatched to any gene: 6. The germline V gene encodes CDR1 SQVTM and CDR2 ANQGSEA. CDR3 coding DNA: TGCAGCGTTGTGGCTGCGGGGGACTACGAGCAGTACTTC. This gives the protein CSVVAAGDYEQYF.

The CDR3 region has the DNA TGTGCCAGCAGTGTCGTCTACAATGAGCAGTTCTTC. It encodes CASSVVYNEQFF. The V and J genes are TRBV2 and TRBJ2-1; D ambiguous. This CDR3 contains 12 residues. Germline lookup yields CDR1 SNHLY and CDR2 FYNNEI. Trimming took 4 bases from V and 3 from J, leaving 4 bases between them.

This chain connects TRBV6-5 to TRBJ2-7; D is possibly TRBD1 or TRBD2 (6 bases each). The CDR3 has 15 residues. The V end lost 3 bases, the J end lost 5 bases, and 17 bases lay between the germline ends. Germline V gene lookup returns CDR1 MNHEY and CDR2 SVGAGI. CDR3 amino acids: CASSYQGRGLNEQYF. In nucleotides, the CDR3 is TGTGCCAGCAGTTATCAGGGGCGGGGTCTCAACGAGCAGTACTTC.

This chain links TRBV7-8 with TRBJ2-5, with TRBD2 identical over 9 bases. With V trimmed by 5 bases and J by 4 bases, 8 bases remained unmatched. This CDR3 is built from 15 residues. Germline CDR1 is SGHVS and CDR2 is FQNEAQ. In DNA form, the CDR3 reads TGTGCCAGCAGCAAGATAGTAGCGGGAGTAGAGACCCAGTACTTC. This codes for CASSKIVAGVETQYF.

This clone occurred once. CDR3 residues: CSVNRGSDEQYF. CDR3 DNA: TGCAGCGTCAACAGGGGCAGCGACGAGCAGTACTTC. The chain carries TRBV29-1 and TRBJ2-7; 7 bases are a match to TRBD1. Germline V lookup: CDR1 SQVTM, CDR2 ANQGSEA. The CDR3 has 12 residues. Trimming took 6 bases from V and 5 from J; bases not matched to a gene: 7.

The CDR3 here is CASSPPGQGRLAGAKEQFF. The CDR3 DNA reads TGTGCCAGCTCACCTCCGGGACAGGGGCGACTAGCGGGAGCAAAGGAGCAGTTCTTC. V gene TRBV18 combines with J gene TRBJ2-1; 12 bases agree with TRBD2. The V gene's germline CDR1 is KGHSH and CDR2 LQKENI. CDR3 length equals 19 residues. The V gene end was trimmed by 3 bases and the J gene end by 10 bases; junction bases not matched to a gene: 19.

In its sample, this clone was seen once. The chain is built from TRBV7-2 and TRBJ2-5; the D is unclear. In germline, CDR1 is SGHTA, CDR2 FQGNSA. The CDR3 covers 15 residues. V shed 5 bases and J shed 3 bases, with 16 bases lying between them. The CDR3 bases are TGTGCCAGCAGCCCCCTTTATCCGTGGGAAGAGACCCAGTACTTC. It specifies CASSPLYPWEETQYF.

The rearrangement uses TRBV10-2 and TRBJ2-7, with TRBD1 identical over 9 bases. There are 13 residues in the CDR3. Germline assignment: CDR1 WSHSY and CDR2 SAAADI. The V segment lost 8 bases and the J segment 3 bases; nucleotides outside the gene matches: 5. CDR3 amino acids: CASGRDRDYEQYF. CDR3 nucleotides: TGCGCCAGCGGGAGGGACAGGGACTACGAGCAGTACTTC.

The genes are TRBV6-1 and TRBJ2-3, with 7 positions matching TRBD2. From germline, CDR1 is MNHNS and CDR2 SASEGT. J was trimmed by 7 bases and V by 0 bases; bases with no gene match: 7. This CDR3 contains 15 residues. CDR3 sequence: CASSEALASGYTQYF. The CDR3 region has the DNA TGTGCCAGCAGTGAAGCTCTGGCTAGCGGATATACGCAGTATTTT.

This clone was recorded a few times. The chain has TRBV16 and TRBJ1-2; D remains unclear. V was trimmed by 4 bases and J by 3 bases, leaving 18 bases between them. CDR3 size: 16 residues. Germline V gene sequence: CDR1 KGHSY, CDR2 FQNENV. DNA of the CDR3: TGTGCCAGCAGCCTGGGAATGGTCGGGCTAGACTATGGCTACACCTTC. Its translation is CASSLGMVGLDYGYTF.

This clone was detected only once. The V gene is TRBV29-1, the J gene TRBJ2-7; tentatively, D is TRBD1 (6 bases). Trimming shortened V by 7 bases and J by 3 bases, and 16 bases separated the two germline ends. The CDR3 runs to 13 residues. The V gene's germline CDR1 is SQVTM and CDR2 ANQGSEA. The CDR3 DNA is TGCAGCGCGAAGACAGGTACGAACTACGAGCAGTACTTC. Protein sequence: CSAKTGTNYEQYF.

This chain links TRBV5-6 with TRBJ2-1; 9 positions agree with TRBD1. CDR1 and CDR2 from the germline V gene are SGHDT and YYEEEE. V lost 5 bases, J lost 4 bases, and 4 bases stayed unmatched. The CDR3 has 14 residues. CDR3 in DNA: TGTGCCAGCAGTCCGGGACAGGGTTACAATGAGCAGTTCTTC. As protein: CASSPGQGYNEQFF.

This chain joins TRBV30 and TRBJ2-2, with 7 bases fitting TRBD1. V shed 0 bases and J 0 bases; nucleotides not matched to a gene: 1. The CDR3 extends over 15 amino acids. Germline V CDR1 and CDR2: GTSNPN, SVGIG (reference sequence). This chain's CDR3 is CAWSVDRANTGELFF. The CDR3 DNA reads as TGTGCCTGGAGTGTTGACAGGGCGAACACCGGGGAGCTGTTTTTT. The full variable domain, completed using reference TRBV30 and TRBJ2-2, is SQTIHQWPATLVQPVGSPLSLECTVEGTSNPNLYWYRQAAGRGLQLLFYSVGIGQISSEVPQNLSASRPQDRQFILSSKKLLLSDSGFYLCAWSVDRANTGELFFGEGSRLTVL.

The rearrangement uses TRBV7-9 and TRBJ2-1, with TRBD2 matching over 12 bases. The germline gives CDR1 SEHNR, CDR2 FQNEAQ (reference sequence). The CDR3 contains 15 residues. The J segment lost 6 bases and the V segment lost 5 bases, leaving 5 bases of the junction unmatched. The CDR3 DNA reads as TGTGCCAGCAGCCCACGACTAGCGGGAGTCAATGAGCAGTTCTTC. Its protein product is CASSPRLAGVNEQFF.

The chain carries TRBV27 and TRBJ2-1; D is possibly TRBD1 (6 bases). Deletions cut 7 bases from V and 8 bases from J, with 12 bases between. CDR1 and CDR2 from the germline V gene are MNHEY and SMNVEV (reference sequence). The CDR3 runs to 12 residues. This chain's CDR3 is CASIGGFDEQFF. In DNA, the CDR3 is TGTGCCAGCATAGGGGGTTTCGATGAGCAGTTCTTC.

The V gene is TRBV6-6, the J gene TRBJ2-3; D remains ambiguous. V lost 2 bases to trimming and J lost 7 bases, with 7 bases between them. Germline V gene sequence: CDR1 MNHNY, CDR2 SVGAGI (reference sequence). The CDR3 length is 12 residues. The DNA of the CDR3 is TGTGCCAGCAGTTACAAGGGCTATACGCAGTATTTT. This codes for CASSYKGYTQYF.

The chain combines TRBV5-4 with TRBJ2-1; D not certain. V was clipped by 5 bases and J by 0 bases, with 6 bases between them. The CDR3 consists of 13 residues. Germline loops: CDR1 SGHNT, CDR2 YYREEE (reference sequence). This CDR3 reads CASSPSSYNEQFF. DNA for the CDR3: TGTGCCAGCAGTCCGAGCTCCTACAATGAGCAGTTCTTC.

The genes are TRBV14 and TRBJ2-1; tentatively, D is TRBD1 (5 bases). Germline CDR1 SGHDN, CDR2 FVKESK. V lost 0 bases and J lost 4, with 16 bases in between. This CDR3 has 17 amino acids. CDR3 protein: CASSQDGPGREYNEQFF. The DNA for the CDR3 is TGTGCCAGCAGCCAAGACGGCCCGGGCAGGGAATACAATGAGCAGTTCTTC.